This T cell receptor (beta chain) was sequenced for a study of blood T cell repertoires in COVID-19. About the study: T cells, B-cell-depleted T cells, or PBMCs supplied cDNA or gDNA.

Looked up from germline, CDR1 is SEHNR and CDR2 is FQNEAQ (reference sequence). After removal of 4 bases from V and 4 bases from J, the junction contained 7 bases not matched to a gene. CDR3 length: 15 residues. Generated by immunoSEQ multiplex PCR, the TCRdb table keeps only in-frame clones and is missing some. This sample has approximately 50,000 clones; 85% to 90% occur once, and the top ten carry 15% to 20%. V and J are TRBV7-9 and TRBJ2-3, with 8 positions matching TRBD2. This TCR came from a human donor in a cohort sampled during active COVID-19. The source material was peripheral blood. CDR3 region: CASSSGVAGPDTQYF. In nucleotides, the CDR3 is TGTGCCAGCAGCTCCGGGGTAGCGGGACCAGATACGCAGTATTTT.